Listed below are T cell receptor beta chains from one sample, sequenced in a study of cytomegalovirus exposure and HLA in healthy donors. TCRdb's table, derived via immunoSEQ multiplex PCR, lists solely in-frame clones and lacks some. The repertoire has approximately 70,000 clones, about 80% of them found once; the top ten carry 6.3%. The sequencing sample was made of PBMCs. All receptors come from a man in his fifties or sixties in good health and CMV-seronegative. Each CDR3 is given without its conserved first and last residue.

>TRBV7-7|TRBJ2-7
ASSLGQGAYEQY
>TRBV25-1|TRBJ1-1
ASSESWTGGPNTEAF
>TRBV7-9|TRBJ2-1
ASSPNLYSYNEQF
>TRBV7-4|TRBJ1-5
ASSNRLNQPQH
>TRBV7-9|TRBJ1-5
ASRLASNKTGANQPQH
>TRBV28|TRBJ1-2
ASSSRDSGGYT
>TRBV11-3|TRBJ2-2
ASSPGAVTNTGELF
>TRBV9|TRBJ2-2
ASSLSSGRAGGELF
>TRBV7-8|TRBJ2-7
ASSLAGRAYEQY
>TRBV4-1|TRBJ1-4
ASSQERTGKLF
>TRBV27|TRBJ2-7
ASSLSRDRDRGVPYEQY
>TRBV7-2|TRBJ1-4
ASSHPGVREKLF
>TRBV5-1|TRBJ2-7
ASSIDSYEQY
>TRBV27|TRBJ2-7
ASSFGQAGEQY
>TRBV27|TRBJ1-1
ASSHWGTQNTEAF
>TRBV18|TRBJ1-1
ASSLSGQMNTEAF
>TRBV5-8|TRBJ2-2
ASSFGTGTGELF
>TRBV19|TRBJ2-7
ASGRTGAYEQY
>TRBV18|TRBJ2-1
ASSPDRTSYNEQF
>TRBV5-1|TRBJ2-1
ASSLVAPKGDEQF
>TRBV21-1|TRBJ2-1
ASEQGEKGYEQF
>TRBV5-5|TRBJ2-7
ASRMDRSYEQY
>TRBV7-6|TRBJ1-3
ASSLRQRNTIY
>TRBV5-1|TRBJ1-3
ASSLAPGSGNTIY
>TRBV9|TRBJ2-7
ASSAQTKGLGHEQY
>TRBV6-1|TRBJ1-6
ASSPAREERSPLH